Sequencing of this T cell receptor (beta chain) was carried out in a study of blood T cell repertoires in COVID-19 (dated by TCRdb to the early 2020s). At the level of the whole study: Samples from collaborators originated in the United States, Italy and Spain and spanned both the acute and convalescent phases of COVID-19. The material from the prospective study consisted of cDNA or gDNA derived from T cells, B-cell-depleted T cells, or PBMCs. Deeply sampled blood TCRbeta repertoires from subjects exposed to, actively infected with, or recovered from COVID-19 were included in the dataset. The repertoires were released in a freely available public database intended as a resource for research on the immune response to SARS-CoV-2. Samples came from the ongoing ImmuneRACE study (first 160 participants) plus 1,254 subjects from 6 global collaborators. Nearly every sample came with metadata listing a de-identified subject ID, COVID-19 status, age in years and sex. HLA class I and class II types, where available, came from metadata supplied by the sample provider rather than from assay-based typing. Broad study findings and their caveats: The quantity of clinical and demographic metadata differed by source and by participant and was supplied without curation.

Each collaborating institution followed its own protocols to collect whole blood in K2EDTA tubes. For TCRbeta analysis, collaborators shipped samples in one of three forms: frozen whole blood, isolated PBMCs, or DNA extracted from either of those sample types. TCRbeta CDR3 regions were amplified from genomic DNA by means of the immunoSEQ Assay, a bias-controlled multiplex PCR. Regarding the original processing steps: Within the assay, amplification of reference gene primers was used to estimate how many nucleated cells each sample contained. Sequence reads were collapsed and filtered to measure the absolute abundance of every unique TCRbeta CDR3 rearrangement. For each sample, productive Simpson clonality was calculated by taking the square root of Simpson's diversity index across productive rearrangements. TCRdb carries this immuneACCESS record with in-frame sequences only. Its versions omit some clonotypes, under half of them owing to an unresolved V gene in the studies checked, with the rest unexplained. V and J calls plus clone size are reproduced from that table; the DNA served to infer D and trimming. The sample table holds over 35,000 clones, of which roughly 80% were seen once. Around 24% of the sample lies in the top ten.

Clipping removes 5 bases from V and 10 bases from J, with 8 as the unmatched junction base count. CDR1 and CDR2 are read off the germline V gene (reference sequence) as LNHNV and YYDKDF. Including the terminal cysteine and phenylalanine, the CDR3 comprises 15 residues. Of all the DNA, just the CDR3 is kept, 45 bases in frame from base 1. In regard to this clone: The antigen it recognizes is unknown. Base quality data are lacking; no much larger clone is found one base away.

The sample consisted of peripheral blood. The chain is made from TRBV15 and TRBJ2-1, and TRBD2 aligns with 13 junction nucleotides. The sequence was obtained from a human donor with acute or convalescent COVID-19. The donor label of this sample is uncertain. For the CDR3, the sequence is CATSSRTSGSVEQFF. The sequence in DNA is TGTGCCACCAGCTCCCGGACTAGCGGGAGTGTGGAGCAGTTCTTC.